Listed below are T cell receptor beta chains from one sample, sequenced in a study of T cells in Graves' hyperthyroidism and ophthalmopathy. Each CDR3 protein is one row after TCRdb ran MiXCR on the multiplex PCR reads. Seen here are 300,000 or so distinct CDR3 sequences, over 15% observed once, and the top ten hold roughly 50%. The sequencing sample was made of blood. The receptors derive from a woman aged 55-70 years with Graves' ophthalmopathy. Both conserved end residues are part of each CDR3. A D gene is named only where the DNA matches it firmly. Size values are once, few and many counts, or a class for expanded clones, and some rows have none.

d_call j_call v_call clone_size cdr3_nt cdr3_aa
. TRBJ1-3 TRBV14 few TGTGCCAGCAGCCCGTTTGGAGACGGAAACACCATATATTTT CASSPFGDGNTIYF
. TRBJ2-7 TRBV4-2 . TGTGCCAGCAGCCAAAACGATCAACGGGTTTACGAGCAGTACTTC CASSQNDQRVYEQYF
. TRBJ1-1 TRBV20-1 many TGCAGTGCTCCTAAGGGGCTTGAAGCTTTCTTT CSAPKGLEAFF
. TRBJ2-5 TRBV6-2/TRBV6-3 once TGTGCCAGCAGTTACGGGCAGCAAGAGACCCAGTACTTC CASSYGQQETQYF
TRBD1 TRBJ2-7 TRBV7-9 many TGTGCCAGCAGCTTAGTGGGCAGGGGGATCTACGAGCAGTACTTC CASSLVGRGIYEQYF
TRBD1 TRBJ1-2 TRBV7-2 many TGTGCCAGCAGCCACGGACAGGGGTATGGCTACACCTTC CASSHGQGYGYTF
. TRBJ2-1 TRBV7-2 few TGTGCCAGCAGCATCCGGGACCCTGTCTACAATGAGCAGTTCTTC CASSIRDPVYNEQFF
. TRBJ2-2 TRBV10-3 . TGTGCCATCACAGGTTCCGGCGGGGAGCTGTTTTTT CAITGSGGELFF
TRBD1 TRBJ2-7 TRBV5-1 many TGCGCCAGCAGCCCGACAGGGATTGGGTACGAGCAGTACTTC CASSPTGIGYEQYF
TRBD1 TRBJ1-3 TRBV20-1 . TGCAGTGCTAGTACGAGTAGACAGGGATCGTTTGGAAACACCATATATTTT CSASTSRQGSFGNTIYF
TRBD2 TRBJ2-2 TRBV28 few TGTGCCAGCAGTTTTCGAGGGACTAACACCGGGGGGCTGTTTTTT CASSFRGTNTGGLFF
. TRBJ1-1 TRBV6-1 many TGTGCCAGCAGTGAAGTTGGGGGAATGAACACTGAAGCTTTCTTT CASSEVGGMNTEAFF
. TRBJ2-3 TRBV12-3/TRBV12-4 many TGTGCCAGCAGGAGCAACGTACGTACAGATACGCAGTATTTT CASRSNVRTDTQYF
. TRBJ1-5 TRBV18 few TGTGCCAGCTCACCCGGACAGAGGAGCAATCAGCCCCAGCATTTT CASSPGQRSNQPQHF
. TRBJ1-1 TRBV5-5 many TGTGCCAGCAGCTTGGGGACGGGGAAGGATTTCTTT CASSLGTGKDFF
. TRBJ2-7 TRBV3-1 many TGTGCCAGCAGACAATCCCCGGGATCCTTGGGCTACTACGAGCAGTACTTC CASRQSPGSLGYYEQYF
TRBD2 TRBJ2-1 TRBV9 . TGTGCCAGCAGCGATACTAGCGGGGAATACAATGAGCAGTTCTTC CASSDTSGEYNEQFF